This record concerns one TCR beta chain sequence. Its antigen is not known. The data were taken from a study of cytomegalovirus exposure and HLA in healthy donors. The study, taken as a whole, reports: In a later analysis, TCR beta V- and J-gene trimming showed a link to a missense DCLRE1C variant. Rare TCR sequences predominated, though certain public TCRs were found in many donors. Fewer than 20,000 TCR beta sequences were associated with HLA alleles at 0.05 false discovery rate in a later analysis. Reportedly, HLA-A and HLA-B alleles of most subjects were accurately predicted from TCR beta.

PCR was performed using 60 Vbeta and 13 Jbeta primers. The table came from immunoSEQ multiplex PCR; TCRdb's copy has only in-frame clones and leaves some out. The table has over 100,000 clones, roughly 73% seen once. The receptor was isolated from a woman in her twenties or thirties in good health and CMV-seronegative. The sequenced sample consisted of PBMCs.

CDR3 loop: CASSEWSAGEGSGANVLTF. The DNA of the CDR3 is TGTGCCAGCAGTGAATGGTCTGCGGGGGAAGGCTCTGGGGCCAACGTCCTGACTTTC. This sequence joins TRBV6-1 and TRBJ2-6, with 7 positions matching TRBD2. CDR1 and CDR2 (germline): MNHNS, SASEGT. V lost 2 bases, J lost 0 bases, and 10 bases stayed unmatched. There are 19 residues in the CDR3.